Included here is one TCR beta chain sequence, with context. Its target is unknown. 60 Vbeta and 13 Jbeta primers were used in PCR. Measured with immunoSEQ multiplex PCR; TCRdb has only the in-frame clones, and not every one. The sample includes around 93,000 clones, approximately 81% seen only once; the top ten take 3.3%. The data were obtained in a study of cytomegalovirus exposure and HLA in healthy donors. Overall study context: Inside one of the first data releases sat about 91 million unique TCRs taken from HLA-typed donors.

Findings and caveats of the study: A later analysis showed TCR association rates differing by HLA locus, peaking at DRB1 and lowest at HLA-C. Despite most TCR sequences being rare, some public TCRs occurred in many donors.

There are 15 residues in the CDR3. From germline, CDR1 is SGHRS and CDR2 YFSETQ. Trimming shortened V by 4 bases and J by 0 bases, and 12 bases separated the two germline ends. This clonotype was obtained from a woman aged 40 to 50 in good health and CMV-seronegative. This rearrangement joins TRBV5-1 to TRBJ2-3; D may be TRBD1 (5 bases). The sequencing sample was made of PBMCs. The CDR3 nucleotides are TGCGCCAGCAGCCCGGACACGACTAGCACAGATACGCAGTATTTT. It translates to CASSPDTTSTDTQYF.